The 14 T cell receptor beta chains below come from one sample, sequenced in a study of T cell responses to AZD1222 COVID-19 vaccine (dated by TCRdb to the early 2020s). The time point label on this specimen signifies: baseline before first vaccination. The library came from the immunoSEQ multiplex PCR assay. TCRdb carries this immuneACCESS record with in-frame sequences only. Its versions omit some clonotypes, under half of them owing to an unresolved V gene in the studies checked, with the rest unexplained. Here the sample has approximately 150,000 clones; around nine tenths occur a single time. The ten largest clones capture around 5% of the sample. The material was peripheral blood, obtained on day 0 of AZD1222 vaccination. Every receptor here comes from an adult in good health.

The chain carries TRBV19 and TRBJ1-2; D possibly corresponds to TRBD1 (6 bases). In germline, CDR1 is LNHDA, CDR2 SQIVND (reference sequence). The CDR3 loop spans 15 amino acids. Trimming pared 6 bases from V and 8 bases from J, leaving 22 bases between. CDR3 region: CASRITGGGPGGYTF. DNA of the CDR3: TGTGCCAGTAGGATCACAGGTGGGGGCCCTGGAGGCTACACCTTC.

The V and J genes are TRBV11-2 and TRBJ2-7; TRBD2 aligns across 9 bases. The ends lost 5 bases at V and 4 bases at J; junction bases unmatched: 21. Germline lookup yields CDR1 SGHAT and CDR2 FQNNGV. The CDR3 has 19 amino acids. The CDR3 bases are TGTGCCAGCAGCGGGATGGCTAGCGGGACAAAGGTTGGGGTTTACGAGCAGTACTTC. As protein: CASSGMASGTKVGVYEQYF. Full variable domain (rest looked up from reference TRBV11-2 and TRBJ2-7): EAGVAQSPRYKIIEKRQSVAFWCNPISGHATLYWYQQILGQGPKLLIQFQNNGVVDDSQLPKDRFSAERLKGVDSTLKIQPAKLEDSAVYLCASSGMASGTKVGVYEQYFGPGTRLTVT.

As for this clone: The same CDR3 also results from other DNA sequences found in this sample. The chain recombines TRBV19 with TRBJ2-7; 8 bases are a match to TRBD1. This CDR3 comprises 13 residues. The germline V gene has CDR1 LNHDA and CDR2 SQIVND (reference sequence). Trimming removed 5 bases from V and 2 bases from J; junction bases left unmatched: 2. DNA for the CDR3: TGTGCCAGTAGTCCGGGACAGGCCTACGAGCAGTACTTC. It encodes CASSPGQAYEQYF.

The gene calls are TRBV5-1 and TRBJ1-1, with 8 bases aligning to TRBD1. The V gene's germline CDR1 is SGHRS and CDR2 YFSETQ. Unmatched junction bases numbered 13, after V lost 0 bases and J lost 3 bases. The CDR3 has 18 amino acids. This CDR3 reads CASSLGQGLVGPYTEAFF. CDR3 nucleotides: TGCGCCAGCAGCTTGGGACAGGGGTTAGTGGGACCTTACACTGAAGCTTTCTTT.

In its sample, this clone was seen once. The chain uses TRBV2 and TRBJ2-1; D remains unclear. V was trimmed by 3 bases and J by 4 bases, leaving 1 base between them. The length of the CDR3 is 11 residues. Germline loops: CDR1 SNHLY, CDR2 FYNNEI. The CDR3 loop reads CASSEYNEQFF. CDR3 DNA sequence: TGTGCCAGCAGTGAGTACAATGAGCAGTTCTTC.

This sequence joins TRBV10-3 and TRBJ2-3; D perhaps matches TRBD1 (6 bases). Looked up from germline, CDR1 is ENHRY and CDR2 is SYGVKD. V was shortened by 6 bases and J by 0 bases, with 10 bases between the two germline ends. The CDR3 runs to 14 residues. CDR3 in amino acids: CAIRGTISTDTQYF. The DNA of the CDR3 is TGTGCCATCAGAGGGACAATCAGCACAGATACGCAGTATTTT.

J is TRBJ1-2 and V is TRBV2, with 8 bases aligning to TRBD1. This CDR3 region has 14 residues. Trimming cost V 5 bases and J 4 bases; bases outside gene matches: 6. Per the germline V gene, CDR1 is SNHLY and CDR2 is FYNNEI. CDR3 nucleotides: TGTGCCAGCAGTCGGGACAGGTCATCCTATGGCTACACCTTC. This sequence encodes CASSRDRSSYGYTF. The whole variable domain, filled in from reference TRBV2 and TRBJ1-2, reads EPEVTQTPSHQVTQMGQEVILRCVPISNHLYFYWYRQILGQKVEFLVSFYNNEISEKSEIFDDQFSVERPDGSNFTLKIRSTKLEDSAMYFCASSRDRSSYGYTFGSGTRLTVV.

This chain links TRBV25-1 with TRBJ1-1, with D perhaps matching TRBD1 (6 bases). CDR1 is MGHDK, CDR2 SYGVNS, per germline. CDR3 length equals 15 residues. Trimming took off 0 bases at V and 1 base at J, with 9 bases between the two ends. The CDR3 here is CASSEYRTENTEAFF. CDR3 coding DNA: TGTGCCAGCAGTGAATACCGGACAGAGAACACTGAAGCTTTCTTT.

The gene calls are TRBV13 and TRBJ2-4, with 7 nucleotides matching TRBD1. Germline V gives CDR1 PRHDT, CDR2 FYEKMQ (reference sequence). There are 16 residues in the CDR3. The junction had 9 bases not matched to a gene; V was cut back by 5 bases and J by 2 bases. This CDR3 is CASSHIQTGTKNIQYF. CDR3 coding DNA: TGTGCCAGCAGCCATATTCAGACAGGGACCAAAAACATTCAGTACTTC.

The gene calls are TRBV14 and TRBJ1-1; D remains unclear. This CDR3 is built from 13 residues. Trimming pared 1 base from V and 2 bases from J, leaving 5 bases between. Germline assignment: CDR1 SGHDN and CDR2 FVKESK. The CDR3 DNA sequence: TGTGCCAGCAGCCAAGGGACCAACACTGAAGCTTTCTTT. It codes for CASSQGTNTEAFF.

This clone was detected once. The chain uses TRBV6-2 or TRBV6-3 and TRBJ1-1; D unresolved. The CDR3 loop spans 12 amino acids. Trimming cost V 5 bases and J 5 bases, with 9 bases left between them. Germline V lookup: CDR1 MNHEY, CDR2 SVGEGT. The CDR3 DNA reads as TGTGCCAGCAGTCAGGTTTGGACTGAAGCTTTCTTT. Translation: CASSQVWTEAFF.

This chain connects TRBV28 to TRBJ2-2; the match to TRBD1 covers 9 bases. Germline CDR1 MDHEN, CDR2 SYDVKM. This CDR3 is built from 16 residues. V lost 7 bases, J lost 4 bases, and 10 bases stayed unmatched. In nucleotides, the CDR3 is TGTGCCAGCAAACAAGTAGAGACAGGGGGCACCGGGGAGCTGTTTTTT. Residues: CASKQVETGGTGELFF.

The chain combines TRBV10-1 with TRBJ1-6; 7 bases are shared with TRBD1. The V gene's germline CDR1 is WNHNN and CDR2 SYGVQD (reference sequence). There are 15 residues in the CDR3. The J segment lost 12 bases and the V segment lost 0 bases, leaving 8 bases of the junction unmatched. The CDR3 region has the DNA TGCGCCAGCAGTGAGTCCGGGACAGCCTTTGGACCCCTCCACTTT. As protein: CASSESGTAFGPLHF.

The V and J genes are TRBV14 and TRBJ2-7, with D possibly being TRBD1 (6 bases). V dropped 1 base and J dropped 1 base, with 11 bases sitting between them. CDR1 SGHDN and CDR2 FVKESK come from the germline V gene. This CDR3 is built from 15 residues. CDR3 sequence (DNA): TGTGCCAGCAGCCAAGCACAGGGCCGTTCCTACGAGCAGTACTTC. The encoded protein is CASSQAQGRSYEQYF. Full variable domain (remainder filled in from reference TRBV14 and TRBJ2-7): EAGVTQFPSHSVIEKGQTVTLRCDPISGHDNLYWYRRVMGKEIKFLLHFVKESKQDESGMPNNRFLAERTGGTYSTLKVQPAELEDSGVYFCASSQAQGRSYEQYFGPGTRLTVT.